This passage covers 6 T cell receptor beta chains from one sample sequenced in a study of blood T cells in healthy people across ages. A second PCR, run for roughly 7 to 11 cycles, used a sample-barcoded 5' primer plus a J-beta primer mix. One entry per CDR3 protein results from TCRdb running MiXCR on the 5' RACE reads. The sample records about 510,000 distinct CDR3 sequences, over 25% being singletons. This sample also belongs to another study, concerning T cells of mothers and their children.

Sequencing used blood. All receptors derive from a boy between 2 and 15 years old in good health.

In this sample, this clonotype turned up a few times. This chain uses TRBV7-9 with TRBJ1-4; a weak D match, TRBD1 (6 bases). The CDR3 totals 15 residues. V lost 5 bases and J lost 8, with 18 bases in between. Germline V gene data show CDR1 as SEHNR and CDR2 as FQNEAQ (reference sequence). CDR3 protein: CASSRDGGQDEKLFF. CDR3 bases: TGTGCCAGCAGCCGAGATGGGGGGCAAGACGAAAAACTGTTTTTT.

The rearrangement links TRBV20-1 to TRBJ2-5; 7 positions agree with TRBD1. The CDR3 contains 15 residues. The germline CDR1 and CDR2 sequences are DFQATT and SNEGSKA (reference sequence). V shed 0 bases and J 7 bases; nucleotides not matched to a gene: 11. The CDR3 reads CSARDGDRARGTQYF. Here the CDR3 DNA reads TGCAGTGCTAGAGATGGAGACAGGGCTAGGGGGACCCAGTACTTC.

The chain carries TRBV19 and TRBJ2-6; TRBD2 matches 9 bases. CDR3 size: 17 residues. Trimming took 7 bases from V and 0 from J; bases not matched to a gene: 7. Germline-derived CDR1 and CDR2 are LNHDA and SQIVND (reference sequence). The DNA of the CDR3 is TGTGCCAGTACGTGTAGCGGGGGACTCTCTGGGGCCAACGTCCTGACTTTC. It codes for CASTCSGGLSGANVLTF.

The chain combines TRBV12-3 or TRBV12-4 with TRBJ2-2, with 7 bases identical to TRBD2. This CDR3 region has 14 residues. The V gene end was trimmed by 6 bases and the J gene end by 5 bases; junction bases not matched to a gene: 6. For the CDR3, the DNA is TGTGCCAGCAGAACGGGACTATCGACCGGGGAGCTGTTTTTT. Residues: CASRTGLSTGELFF.

The rearrangement joins TRBV6-1 to TRBJ2-5, with 10 nucleotides matching TRBD1. V was clipped by 6 bases and J by 1 base; unmatched bases: 5. This CDR3 region has 15 residues. Germline V gene data show CDR1 as MNHNS and CDR2 as SASEGT. CDR3 region: CASRGGQGSQETQYF. The CDR3 nucleotides read TGTGCCAGCAGAGGGGGACAGGGGAGCCAAGAGACCCAGTACTTC.

Points on this clonotype: One junction end does not reproduce the germline sequence, and a read error may be involved. The chain has TRBV29-1 and TRBJ1-2, with a weak D call TRBD1 (6 bases). The CDR3 has 13 amino acids. Germline V gene data show CDR1 as SQVTM and CDR2 as ANQGSEA. The CDR3 loop reads CSLKSQGNYGYTF. CDR3 in DNA: TGCAGCCTAAAATCACAGGGAAACTATGGGTACACCTTC. The full variable domain, completed using reference TRBV29-1 and TRBJ1-2, is SAVISQKPSRDICQRGTSLTIQCQVDSQVTMMFWYRQQPGQSLTLIATANQGSEATYESGFVIDKFPISRPNLTFSTLTVSNMSPEDSSIYLCSLKSQGNYGYTFGSGTRLTVV.